This T cell receptor beta chain is drawn from a study of cytomegalovirus exposure and HLA in healthy donors. Study in general: Approximately 190 million T cells yielded 90 million to 130 million unique TCR beta sequences, as an earlier analysis found.

In regard to this clone: The antigen remains undetermined.

Notes on the study in general: Most TCRs appeared rarely, but some public TCRs recurred in many donors. Earlier analysis looked at TCR beta V segments, and most were productive about 90% or about 30% of the time.

The study ran its PCR with 60 Vbeta and 13 Jbeta primers. Here immunoSEQ multiplex PCR was the method, and the copy in TCRdb shows in-frame clones only, minus some. The sample lists approximately 140,000 clones, about 80% seen once, with about 5% in the top ten. Trimming took 1 base from V and 8 from J; bases not matched to a gene: 10. CDR3 size: 18 residues. In germline, CDR1 is SGHNT, CDR2 YYREEE (reference sequence). This clonotype was sampled from a male donor in good health and CMV-seronegative. The chain links TRBV5-4 to TRBJ2-1, with 15 bases fitting TRBD2. The sample comprised PBMCs. The CDR3 sequence: CASSLRTSGGAVRHEQFF. CDR3 nucleotide sequence: TGTGCCAGCAGCTTGAGGACTAGCGGGGGGGCCGTACGCCATGAGCAGTTCTTC.